This TCR beta chain was found in a study of cytomegalovirus exposure and HLA in healthy donors. Overall study findings and caveats: Through in vitro validation, three CMV-associated chains were shown to be specific for CMV antigens. Among TCR beta chains, those listed as cytomegalovirus-associated numbered more than 150. According to a later analysis, TCR clusters from the first cohort tended to co-occur in the 120 or so validation repertoires.

The germline V gene encodes CDR1 SGHRS and CDR2 YFSETQ. This CDR3 spans 15 amino acids. Between the trimmed V and J ends, which lost 4 bases and 4 bases, there was a span of 16 bases. The table came from immunoSEQ multiplex PCR; TCRdb's copy has only in-frame clones and leaves some out. The table lists around 150,000 clones, roughly 89% of them singletons. A roughly 120-subject validation cohort, separate from the approximately 670-subject first cohort, supplied the donors. This clone was detected only once. Its antigen is as yet unknown. This receptor was taken from a man younger than 30 in good health and CMV-seropositive. The chain has TRBV5-1 and TRBJ2-3, with D perhaps TRBD2 (6 bases). The sequenced material came from PBMCs. CDR3 sequence: CASSTQTRFPDTQYF. DNA of the CDR3: TGCGCCAGCAGCACCCAGACTAGGTTTCCAGATACGCAGTATTTT.